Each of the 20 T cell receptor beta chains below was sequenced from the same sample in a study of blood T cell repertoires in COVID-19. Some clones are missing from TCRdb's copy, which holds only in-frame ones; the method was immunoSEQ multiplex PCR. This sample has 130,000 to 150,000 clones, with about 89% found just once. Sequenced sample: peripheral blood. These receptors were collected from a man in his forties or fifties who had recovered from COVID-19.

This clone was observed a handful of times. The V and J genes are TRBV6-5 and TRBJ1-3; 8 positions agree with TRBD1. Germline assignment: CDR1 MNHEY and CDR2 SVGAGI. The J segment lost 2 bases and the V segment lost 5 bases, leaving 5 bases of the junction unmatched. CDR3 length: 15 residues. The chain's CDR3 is CASSKDRVAGNTIYF. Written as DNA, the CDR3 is TGTGCCAGCAGTAAGGACAGGGTTGCTGGAAACACCATATATTTT.

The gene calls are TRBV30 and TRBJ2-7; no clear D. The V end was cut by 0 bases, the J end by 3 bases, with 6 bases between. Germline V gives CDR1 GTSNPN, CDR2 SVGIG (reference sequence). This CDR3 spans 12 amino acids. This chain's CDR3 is CAWSVPHYEQYF. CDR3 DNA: TGTGCCTGGAGTGTACCACACTACGAGCAGTACTTC.

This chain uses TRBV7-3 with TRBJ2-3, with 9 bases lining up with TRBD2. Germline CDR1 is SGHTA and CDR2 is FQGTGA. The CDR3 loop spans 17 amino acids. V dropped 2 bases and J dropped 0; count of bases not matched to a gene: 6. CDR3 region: CASSLGSGGLSTDTQYF. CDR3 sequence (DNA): TGTGCCAGCAGCTTAGGTAGCGGGGGCCTTAGCACAGATACGCAGTATTTT.

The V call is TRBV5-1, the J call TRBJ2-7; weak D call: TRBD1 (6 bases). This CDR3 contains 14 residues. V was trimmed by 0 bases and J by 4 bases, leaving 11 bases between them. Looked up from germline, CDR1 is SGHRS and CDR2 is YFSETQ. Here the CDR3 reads CASSLEQGYYEQYF. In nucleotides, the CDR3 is TGCGCCAGCAGCTTGGAGCAGGGGTATTACGAGCAGTACTTC.

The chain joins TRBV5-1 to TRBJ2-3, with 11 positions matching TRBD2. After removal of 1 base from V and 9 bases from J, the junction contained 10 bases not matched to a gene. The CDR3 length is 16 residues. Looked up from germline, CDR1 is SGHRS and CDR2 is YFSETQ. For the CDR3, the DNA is TGCGCCAGCAGCTTGCCCCTACTAGCGGGGGCGGGCACGCAGTATTTT. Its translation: CASSLPLLAGAGTQYF.

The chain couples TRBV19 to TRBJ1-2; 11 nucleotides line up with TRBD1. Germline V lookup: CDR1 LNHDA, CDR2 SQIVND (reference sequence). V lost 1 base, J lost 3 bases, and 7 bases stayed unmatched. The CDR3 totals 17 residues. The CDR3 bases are TGTGCCAGTAGTATAGTGTCTGGGACAGGGGGTGACTATGGCTACACCTTC. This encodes CASSIVSGTGGDYGYTF.

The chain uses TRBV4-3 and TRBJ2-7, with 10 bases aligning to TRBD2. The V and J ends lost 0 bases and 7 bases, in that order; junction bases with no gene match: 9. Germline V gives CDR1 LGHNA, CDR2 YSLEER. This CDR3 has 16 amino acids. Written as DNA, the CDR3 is TGCGCCAGCAGCCAAGAGCGAACTAGCGGGGCCGGTGAGCAGTACTTC. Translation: CASSQERTSGAGEQYF.

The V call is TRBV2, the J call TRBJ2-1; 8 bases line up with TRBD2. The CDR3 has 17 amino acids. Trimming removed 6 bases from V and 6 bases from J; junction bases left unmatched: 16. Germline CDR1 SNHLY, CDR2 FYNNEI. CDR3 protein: CASRADRGGRRGNEQFF. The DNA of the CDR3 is TGTGCCAGCAGGGCGGACCGCGGGGGGCGCCGGGGCAATGAGCAGTTCTTC.

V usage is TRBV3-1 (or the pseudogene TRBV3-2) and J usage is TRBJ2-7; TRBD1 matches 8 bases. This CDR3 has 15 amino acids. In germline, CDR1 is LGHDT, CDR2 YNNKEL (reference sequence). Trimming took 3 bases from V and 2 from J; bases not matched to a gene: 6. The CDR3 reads CASSQEDRATYEQYF. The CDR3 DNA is TGTGCCAGCAGCCAGGAGGACAGGGCGACCTACGAGCAGTACTTC.

CDR3 amino acids: CASSPRGPNEKLFF. Here the CDR3 DNA reads TGCGCCAGCAGCCCCAGGGGACCTAATGAAAAACTGTTTTTT. The V call is TRBV10-2, the J call TRBJ1-4; D possibly corresponds to TRBD1 (6 bases). Germline CDR1 WSHSY, CDR2 SAAADI. Trimming shortened V by 6 bases and J by 3 bases, and 11 bases separated the two germline ends. The CDR3 runs 14 residues.

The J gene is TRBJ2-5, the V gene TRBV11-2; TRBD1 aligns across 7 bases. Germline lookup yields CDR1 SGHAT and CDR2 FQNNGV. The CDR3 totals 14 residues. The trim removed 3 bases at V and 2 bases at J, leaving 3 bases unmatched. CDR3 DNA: TGTGCCAGCAGCTTTGGGACAGATCAAGAGACCCAGTACTTC. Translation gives CASSFGTDQETQYF. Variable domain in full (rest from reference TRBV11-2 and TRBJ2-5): EAGVAQSPRYKIIEKRQSVAFWCNPISGHATLYWYQQILGQGPKLLIQFQNNGVVDDSQLPKDRFSAERLKGVDSTLKIQPAKLEDSAVYLCASSFGTDQETQYFGPGTRLLVL.

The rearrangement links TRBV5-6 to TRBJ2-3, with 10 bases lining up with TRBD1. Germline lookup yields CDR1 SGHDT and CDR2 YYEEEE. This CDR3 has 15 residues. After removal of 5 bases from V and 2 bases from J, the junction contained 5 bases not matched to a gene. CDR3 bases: TGTGCCAGCAGGTTCGACAGGGGGCACACAGATACGCAGTATTTT. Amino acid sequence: CASRFDRGHTDTQYF. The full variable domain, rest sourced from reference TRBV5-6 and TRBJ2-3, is DAGVTQSPTHLIKTRGQQVTLRCSPKSGHDTVSWYQQALGQGPQFIFQYYEEEERQRGNFPDRFSGHQFPNYSSELNVNALLLGDSALYLCASRFDRGHTDTQYFGPGTRLTVL.

CDR3 region: CASSQGTGGGYGYTF. CDR3 coding DNA: TGTGCCAGCAGCCAAGGGACAGGGGGCGGGTATGGCTACACCTTC. The chain has TRBV14 and TRBJ1-2; 11 bases fit TRBD1. V lost 1 base and J lost 5; bases outside the gene matches: 3. This CDR3 contains 15 residues. From germline, CDR1 is SGHDN and CDR2 FVKESK. Complete variable domain (other parts from reference TRBV14 and TRBJ1-2): EAGVTQFPSHSVIEKGQTVTLRCDPISGHDNLYWYRRVMGKEIKFLLHFVKESKQDESGMPNNRFLAERTGGTYSTLKVQPAELEDSGVYFCASSQGTGGGYGYTFGSGTRLTVV.

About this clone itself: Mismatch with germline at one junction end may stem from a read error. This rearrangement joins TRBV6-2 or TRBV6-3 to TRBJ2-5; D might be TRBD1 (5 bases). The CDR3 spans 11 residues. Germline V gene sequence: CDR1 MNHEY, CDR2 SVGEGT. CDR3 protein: CASSYGAQTHF. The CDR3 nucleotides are TGTGCCAGCAGTTACGGGGCCCAAACCCACTTC.

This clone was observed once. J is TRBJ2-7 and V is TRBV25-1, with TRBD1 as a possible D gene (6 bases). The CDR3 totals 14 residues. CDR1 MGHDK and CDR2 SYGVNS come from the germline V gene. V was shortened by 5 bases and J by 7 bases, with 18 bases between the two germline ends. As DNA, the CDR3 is TGTGCCAGCAGTTCAACGGGACACTCAGCGGAGCAGTACTTC. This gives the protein CASSSTGHSAEQYF.

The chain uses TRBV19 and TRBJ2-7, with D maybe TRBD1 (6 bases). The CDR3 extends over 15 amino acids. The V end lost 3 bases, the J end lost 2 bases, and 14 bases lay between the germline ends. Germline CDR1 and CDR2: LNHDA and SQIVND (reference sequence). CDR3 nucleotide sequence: TGTGCCAGTAGTATGGTCGCAGGGGACACCTACGAGCAGTACTTC. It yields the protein CASSMVAGDTYEQYF.

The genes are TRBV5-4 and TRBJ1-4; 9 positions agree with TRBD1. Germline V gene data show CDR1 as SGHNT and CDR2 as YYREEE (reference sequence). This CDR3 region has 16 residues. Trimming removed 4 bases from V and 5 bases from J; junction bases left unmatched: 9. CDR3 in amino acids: CASSPGLGQGNEKLFF. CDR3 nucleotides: TGTGCCAGCAGCCCCGGGCTGGGACAGGGCAATGAAAAACTGTTTTTT.

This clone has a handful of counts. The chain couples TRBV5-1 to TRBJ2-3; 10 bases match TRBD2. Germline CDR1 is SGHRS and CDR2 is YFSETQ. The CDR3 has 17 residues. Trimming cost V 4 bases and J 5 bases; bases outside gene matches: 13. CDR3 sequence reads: CASSRIGLAAGQDTQYF. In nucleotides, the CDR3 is TGCGCCAGCAGCCGCATCGGACTAGCGGCGGGGCAAGATACGCAGTATTTT.

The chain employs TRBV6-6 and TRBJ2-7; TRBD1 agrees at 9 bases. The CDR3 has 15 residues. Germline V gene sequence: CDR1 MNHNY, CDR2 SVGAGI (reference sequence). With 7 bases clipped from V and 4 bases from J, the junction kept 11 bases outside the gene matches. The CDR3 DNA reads TGTGCCAGCACCAAGCTTTCGGGACAGGGATACGAGCAGTACTTC. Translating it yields CASTKLSGQGYEQYF.

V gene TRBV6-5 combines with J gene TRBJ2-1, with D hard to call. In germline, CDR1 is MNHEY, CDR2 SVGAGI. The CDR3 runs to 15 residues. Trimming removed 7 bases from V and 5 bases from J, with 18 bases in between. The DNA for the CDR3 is TGTGCCAGCACCACCGCCGCGTTTCACCACAATGAGCAGTTCTTC. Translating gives CASTTAAFHHNEQFF.